This TCR beta chain was obtained from a study of T cell repertoires in cytomegalovirus infection. Across the study: It can be stated that public TCR beta signatures indicated CMV infection as well as a matching HLA type.

MiXCR, run by TCRdb on the reads, gives a single entry per CDR3 protein. The repertoire includes approximately 260,000 distinct CDR3 sequences, about 20% of them detected once, and roughly 19% sits in the top ten. This CDR3 contains 11 residues. The germline gives CDR1 SGHTA, CDR2 FQGNSA. Findings and limits, study-wide: CMV-specific HLA-C-restricted TCR beta clonotypes dominated the ex vivo response.

This clonotype showed up many times. Its antigen is undetermined. The junction shows a germline mismatch at one end, possibly a read error. The TCR sequence derives from a human donor in good health (CMV status not recorded). Some clones in this sample may be carry-over from other donors' samples. Sequencing was performed on cultured PBMCs, taken from culture after CMV antigen stimulation. The rearrangement links TRBV7-2 to TRBJ2-1, with 14 bases matching TRBD2. CDR3 protein: CASSSGLAGVF. The CDR3 DNA follows: TGTGCCAGCAGCTCGGGACTAGCGGGAGTCTTC.